This T cell receptor beta chain was identified in a study of identical twins. Study results and caveats: Beta out-of-frame twin sharing showed a weaker excess. Out-of-frame alpha sequences shared between twins exhibited an excess of low generation probability.

Germline V gene sequence: CDR1 SGHVS, CDR2 FQNEAQ. CDR3 length: 16 residues. J gave up 3 bases and V 1 base, and 8 bases lay outside the gene matches. TCRdb analysed the 5' RACE reads with MiXCR anew, one entry per CDR3 protein. The profile shows under 300,000 distinct CDR3 sequences, approximately 8.6% of them singletons. A note on this clonotype: Its antigen is as yet unknown.

Healthy Caucasians, and only they, were the donors. This sample also belongs to another study, concerning yellow fever vaccine responses in identical twins. That source adds: Twins reportedly appeared to share part of their vaccine T cell response while keeping part individual.

This receptor was obtained from a young woman in good health. The V and J genes are TRBV7-8 and TRBJ2-7; the match to TRBD2 covers 8 bases. Source material: CD8+ T cells sorted from blood. CDR3 sequence (DNA): TGTGCCAGCAGCTTAGAGTCGGGACTAGGATTCTACGAGCAGTACTTC. This gives the protein CASSLESGLGFYEQYF.